This paragraph reports one T cell receptor (beta chain). The antigen is not known. Using its own MiXCR run on the reads, TCRdb lists one record per CDR3 protein. The sample records about 69,000 distinct CDR3 sequences, about 26% being singletons. The sample comes from a study of T cell repertoires in cytomegalovirus infection. Study details: CMV epitopes in the study were HLA-C-restricted (recently identified) and HLA-B-restricted (well studied). Study results and limitations: Clonotype analysis showed dominance of the ex vivo response by HLA-C-restricted CMV-specific TCR beta clonotypes.

The CDR3 runs 14 residues. V trimming: 6 bases; J trimming: 4 bases; junction bases outside the gene matches: 6. This material consisted of CD8+ T cells from cultured PBMCs, taken from culture after CMV antigen stimulation. V gene TRBV12-3 or TRBV12-4 combines with J gene TRBJ2-4; 7 bases align to TRBD2. The TCR comes from a human donor in good health (CMV status not recorded). Some clones in this sample may be carry-over from other donors' samples. This CDR3 is CASSHWEGKNIQYF. DNA for the CDR3: TGTGCCAGCAGCCATTGGGAGGGAAAAAACATTCAGTACTTC.